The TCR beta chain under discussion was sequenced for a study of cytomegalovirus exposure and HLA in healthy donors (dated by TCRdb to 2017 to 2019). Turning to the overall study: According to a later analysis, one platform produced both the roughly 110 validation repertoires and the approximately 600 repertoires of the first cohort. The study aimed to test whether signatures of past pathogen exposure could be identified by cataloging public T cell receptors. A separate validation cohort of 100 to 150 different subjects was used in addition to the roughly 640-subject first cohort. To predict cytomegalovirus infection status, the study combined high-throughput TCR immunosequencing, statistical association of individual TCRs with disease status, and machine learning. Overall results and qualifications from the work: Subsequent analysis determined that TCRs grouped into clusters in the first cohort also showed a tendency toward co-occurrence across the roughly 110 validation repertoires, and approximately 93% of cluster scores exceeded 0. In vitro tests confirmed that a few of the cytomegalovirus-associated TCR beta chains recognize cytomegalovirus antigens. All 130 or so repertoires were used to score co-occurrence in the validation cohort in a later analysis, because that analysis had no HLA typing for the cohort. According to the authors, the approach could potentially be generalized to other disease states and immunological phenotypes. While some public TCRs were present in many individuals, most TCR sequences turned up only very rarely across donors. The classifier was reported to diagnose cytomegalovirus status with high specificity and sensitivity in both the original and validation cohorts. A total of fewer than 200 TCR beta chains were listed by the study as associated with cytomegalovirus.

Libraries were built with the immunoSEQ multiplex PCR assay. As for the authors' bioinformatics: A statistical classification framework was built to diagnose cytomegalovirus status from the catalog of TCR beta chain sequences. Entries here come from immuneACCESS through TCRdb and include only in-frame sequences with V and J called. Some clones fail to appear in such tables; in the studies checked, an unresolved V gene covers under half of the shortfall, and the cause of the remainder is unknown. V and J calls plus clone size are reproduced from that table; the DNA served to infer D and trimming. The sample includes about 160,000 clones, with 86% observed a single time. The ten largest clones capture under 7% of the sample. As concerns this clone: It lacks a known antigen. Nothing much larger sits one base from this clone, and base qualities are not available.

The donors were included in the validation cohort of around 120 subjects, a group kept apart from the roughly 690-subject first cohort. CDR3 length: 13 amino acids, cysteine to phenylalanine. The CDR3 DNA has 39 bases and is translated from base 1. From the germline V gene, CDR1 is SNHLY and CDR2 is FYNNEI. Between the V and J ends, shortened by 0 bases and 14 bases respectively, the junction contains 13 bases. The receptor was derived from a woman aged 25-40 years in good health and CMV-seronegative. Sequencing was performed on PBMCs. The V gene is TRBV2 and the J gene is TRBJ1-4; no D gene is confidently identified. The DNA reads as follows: TGTGCCAGCAGTGAAGCGCTTTTGGGAGGCCTGTTTTTT. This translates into CASSEALLGGLFF.